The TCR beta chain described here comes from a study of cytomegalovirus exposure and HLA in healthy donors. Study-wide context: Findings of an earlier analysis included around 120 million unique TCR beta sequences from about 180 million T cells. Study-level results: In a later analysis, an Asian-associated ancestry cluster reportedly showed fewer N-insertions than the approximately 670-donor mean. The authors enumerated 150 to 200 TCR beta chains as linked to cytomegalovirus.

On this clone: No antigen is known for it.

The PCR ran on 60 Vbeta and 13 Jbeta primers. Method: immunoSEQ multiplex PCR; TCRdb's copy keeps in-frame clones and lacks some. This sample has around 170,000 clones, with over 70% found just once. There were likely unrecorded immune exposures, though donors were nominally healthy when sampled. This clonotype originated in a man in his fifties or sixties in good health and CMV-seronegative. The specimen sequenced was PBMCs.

The CDR3 loop reads CASTSPGETYNEQFF. The CDR3 bases are TGTGCCAGCACTTCCCCGGGAGAAACCTACAATGAGCAGTTCTTC. The chain recombines TRBV7-8 with TRBJ2-1, with a possible D match to TRBD2 (6 bases). CDR3 length: 15 amino acids. Germline V lookup: CDR1 SGHVS, CDR2 FQNEAQ. The V end lost 7 bases, the J end lost 2 bases, and 15 bases lay between the germline ends.